This T cell receptor beta chain was retrieved from a study of T cells after yellow fever vaccination (dated by TCRdb to about 2019). Notes on the research overall: Libraries from fractions with low cell numbers were prepared with the SMART-Seq v4 Ultra Low Input RNA kit. Blood was drawn at multiple timepoints before and after primary and secondary immunization, with bulk PBMC replicates and cell subsets isolated. The cohort comprised two healthy male donors, one aged 18 to 30 and one aged 30 to 40 years. Bulk TCR alpha and beta repertoires were sequenced longitudinally to track T-cell clones before and after primary and booster YFV17D yellow fever vaccination.

This clonotype has at least ten counts. Its antigen remains unidentified. No clone much larger than this one lies a single base away; base qualities are absent. Between the V and J ends, shortened by 6 bases and 4 bases respectively, the junction contains 6 bases. The CDR3 measures 12 amino acids from cysteine to phenylalanine. The DNA shown is the 36-base CDR3, in frame from base 1. TCR cDNA was made using 5'RACE template switching, a step that added a universal primer site and unique molecular identifiers. Priming for cDNA synthesis came from both the TCR alpha and TCR beta constant segments. Library amplification involved two PCR steps, and the second step added sample barcodes and sequencing adapters. Sequencing of the libraries was done on either Illumina HiSeq 2500 (2x100 bp) or NovaSeq (2x150 bp). The source study handled its data this way. Reads were demultiplexed and collapsed into UMI consensus sequences with MIGEC, and V(D)J alignment was performed with MiXCR. Vaccine-responding clonotypes were identified with edgeR using replicate PBMC samples, with FDR below 0.01 and a log2 fold change above 5 up to day 15 being required. Each bulk clonotype received a CD4 or CD8 identity based on whether the sequenced CD4 or CD8 repertoire contained that clonotype at higher abundance. The public reads were reprocessed in TCRdb via fastp at Q25 and MiXCR, keeping in-frame beta chains. Identical CDR3 proteins give one entry, which carries the most common genes and DNA. These V and J calls derive from TCRdb rather than the authors' analysis. This sample has 510,000 or so distinct CDR3 sequences in its table, and roughly a fifth of those were observed once. In total, the top ten clones hold roughly 13% of the sample.

The treatment or condition label for this specimen denotes: live attenuated yellow fever vaccine strain. At every blood-draw timepoint, two biological replicates of bulk PBMCs were collected. A standard Ficoll-Paque protocol was used to isolate PBMCs from peripheral blood. RNA was extracted with TriZol from bulk PBMCs, CD4 and CD8 fractions, and dextramer-positive and dextramer-negative fractions. Overall results and qualifications from the work: Computational filtering was needed because FACS-sorted repertoires could contain abundant contaminating clonotypes from the bulk population. A small share of clonotypes occurred in both CD4 and CD8 compartments, likely arising from convergent recombination. Because only a couple of donors were included in the study, the extent to which the findings can be generalized is limited. After the booster, most of the clones that had expanded following primary vaccination were detected again (roughly 97% of CD4 and around 90% of CD8), which suggests that memory was broadly maintained. Compared with the primary T-cell response, the secondary T-cell response was faster but weaker, reaching its peak on day 5 rather than on day 15.

This TCR was sampled from a man under 40 who received the YFV17D yellow fever vaccine. The starting material was PBMCs, obtained 15 days after the yellow fever booster vaccination. The chain couples TRBV12-3 or TRBV12-4 to TRBJ2-2; the D segment cannot be called with confidence. The CDR3 loop reads CASSHSTGELFF. The nucleotide sequence is TGTGCCAGCAGCCACAGCACCGGGGAGCTGTTTTTT.